This T cell receptor beta chain was identified in a study of PD-1 blockade in classical Hodgkin lymphoma. Study at large: The patients were dosed with nivolumab 3 mg/kg, infused intravenously every 2 weeks.

Findings and limits, study-wide: When set against healthy donors, newly diagnosed patients were reported to show lower baseline TCR diversity. Complete responders matched newly diagnosed patients in baseline diversity.

The CDR3 contains 14 residues. Trimming took off 2 bases at V and 2 bases at J, with 9 bases between the two ends. Germline V gives CDR1 SNHLY, CDR2 FYNNEI. This clone has only one observation. Its specificity is not known. Method: immunoSEQ multiplex PCR; TCRdb's copy keeps in-frame clones and lacks some. Among approximately 3,000 clones listed, approximately 72% were seen once. Relapse was seen in all patients after autologous stem cell transplantation, and brentuximab vedotin exposure was variable. It was by magnetic negative selection that CD8+ T cells were isolated from thawed PBMCs. Classification of best responses gave complete response, partial response or progressive disease.

The material sequenced was CD8+ T cells from blood, taken at baseline. The chain combines TRBV2 with TRBJ1-1; D is undetermined. The sequence derives from a human donor with classical Hodgkin lymphoma. The CDR3 sequence: CASSERHANTEAFF. The CDR3 DNA follows: TGTGCCAGCAGTGAACGACACGCCAACACTGAAGCTTTCTTT.